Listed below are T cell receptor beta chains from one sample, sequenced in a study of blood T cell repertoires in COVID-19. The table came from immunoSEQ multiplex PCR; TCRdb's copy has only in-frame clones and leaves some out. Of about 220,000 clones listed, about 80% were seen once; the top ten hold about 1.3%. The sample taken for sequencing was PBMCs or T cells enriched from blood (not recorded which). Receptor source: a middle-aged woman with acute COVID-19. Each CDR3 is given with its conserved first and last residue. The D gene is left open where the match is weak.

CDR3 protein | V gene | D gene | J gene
CASSQEGARYNEQFF | TRBV4-3 | - | TRBJ2-1
CASSFRTSGALSSYNEQFF | TRBV5-5 | TRBD2 | TRBJ2-1
CASRQGLAGTYEQYF | TRBV27 | TRBD2 | TRBJ2-7
CASSPQEFDNEQFF | TRBV6-5 | - | TRBJ2-1
CASSVSHPGQGAYGYTF | TRBV9 | TRBD1 | TRBJ1-2
CASSLQGAITEAFF | TRBV28 | TRBD1 | TRBJ1-1
CASSVNRGQSHEQFF | TRBV11-3 | TRBD1 | TRBJ2-1
CASSQVTQGAYGYTF | TRBV4-3 | TRBD1 | TRBJ1-2
CASSVDRTDGYTF | TRBV5-6 | - | TRBJ1-2
CASSLPGGVGTDTQYF | TRBV7-2 | - | TRBJ2-3
CASTGDNSPLHF | TRBV5-6 | - | TRBJ1-6
CASSLPGGYEQYF | TRBV11-3 | - | TRBJ2-7
CASSLGISDTEAFF | TRBV4-1 | - | TRBJ1-1
CASSPSRGDPDTQYF | TRBV18 | TRBD2 | TRBJ2-3
CASSQTWSTDSYNSPLHF | TRBV4-3 | - | TRBJ1-6
CSVLPRQGGTNEKLFF | TRBV29-1 | TRBD1 | TRBJ1-4
CAWSRQGVGTEAFF | TRBV30 | TRBD1 | TRBJ1-1
CASLDRGRTYEQYF | TRBV10-2 | TRBD1 | TRBJ2-7
CASSYGQGASNEQFF | TRBV7-2 | TRBD1 | TRBJ2-1
CASSLGTGPYQETQYF | TRBV5-6 | TRBD1 | TRBJ2-5
CASSRTGLNLNSPLHF | TRBV7-9 | - | TRBJ1-6
CASRLGTYNEQFF | TRBV5-6 | - | TRBJ2-1
CASSPSIGGEETQYF | TRBV9 | - | TRBJ2-5
CASSGTGNYGYTF | TRBV7-9 | TRBD1 | TRBJ1-2
CASTRWTGNTGRQPQHF | TRBV7-9 | TRBD1 | TRBJ1-5
CASSAAEAGFADTQYF | TRBV9 | - | TRBJ2-3
CASSWRGGYTGELFF | TRBV19 | TRBD2 | TRBJ2-2
CASSLDPGENIQYF | TRBV5-4 | - | TRBJ2-4
CATSRRGRLNEQYF | TRBV15 | - | TRBJ2-7
CASRRTGTRDEQYF | TRBV6-5 | - | TRBJ2-7
CASSLRRQEWETQYF | TRBV7-8 | - | TRBJ2-5
CASSRLSTANYGYTF | TRBV5-4 | - | TRBJ1-2
CASNRGGRTDTQYF | TRBV13 | TRBD2 | TRBJ2-3
CASSSTGSYGYTF | TRBV11-2 | - | TRBJ1-2
CASRAGAFYGYTF | TRBV2 | - | TRBJ1-2
CSASWTGYNTEAFF | TRBV20-1 | TRBD1 | TRBJ1-1
CASSGPGRDEQFF | TRBV5-1 | TRBD2 | TRBJ2-1
CASTNSRVNYGYTF | TRBV19 | - | TRBJ1-2
CASSSWDRTYGYTF | TRBV7-8 | TRBD1 | TRBJ1-2
CSASYRFGASVRNQPQHF | TRBV20-1 | - | TRBJ1-5